This TCR beta chain was obtained from a study of blood T cell repertoires in COVID-19. This CDR3 region has 16 residues. CDR1 and CDR2 from the germline V gene are PRHDT and FYEKMQ (reference sequence). V dropped 5 bases and J dropped 0 bases, with 14 bases sitting between them. Sequencing used immunoSEQ multiplex PCR; TCRdb keeps in-frame clones, though not all of them. The sample contains about 250,000 clones, nearly 90% of which appear only once. This receptor was obtained from a young woman with acute or convalescent COVID-19. Input material: peripheral blood. J is TRBJ1-5 and V is TRBV13; D is perhaps TRBD1 (5 bases). CDR3 DNA sequence: TGTGCCAGCAGCGGGGAGGGCAGGGATAGCAATCAGCCCCAGCATTTT. As protein: CASSGEGRDSNQPQHF.